Below, 28 T cell receptor beta chains from the same sample are listed, as sequenced in a study of beta chain features in type 1 diabetes. Expressed TCRB transcripts got sequenced, as all isolated RNA was reverse transcribed. TCRdb keeps only in-frame clones here, not all; method: immunoSEQ multiplex PCR. The data contain hundreds of thousands of clones, about an eighth of them singletons. The antigens for these receptors are not known. Study-level results: Across all four CD4+ subsets, people with type 1 diabetes showed modestly shorter TCRB CDR3s.

Sequencing used naive CD4+ T cells from blood. These TCRs come from a man aged 18-30 years with type 1 diabetes.

The V call is TRBV5-4, the J call TRBJ1-2; no reliable D call. This CDR3 comprises 13 residues. Germline lookup yields CDR1 SGHNT and CDR2 YYREEE (reference sequence). V was cut by 0 bases and J by 1 base, with 4 bases left in between. CDR3 amino acids: CASSLDSNYGYTF. The CDR3 bases are TGTGCCAGCAGCTTGGACAGTAACTATGGCTACACCTTC.

Comments on this clone: Other DNA sequences in this sample translate to the same CDR3. The V call is TRBV28, the J call TRBJ1-5; no firm D call. In germline, CDR1 is MDHEN, CDR2 SYDVKM. The V and J ends lost 6 bases and 1 base respectively, with 4 bases between them. The CDR3 consists of 12 residues. The DNA for the CDR3 is TGTGCCAGCAGCGACAGCAATCAGCCCCAGCATTTT. This sequence encodes CASSDSNQPQHF.

The rearrangement joins TRBV15 to TRBJ1-1, with D possibly TRBD1 on 6 matching bases. The length of the CDR3 is 15 residues. CDR1 is LNHNV and CDR2 is YYDKDF in the germline V gene (reference sequence). V shed 3 bases and J shed 5 bases, with 16 bases lying between them. CDR3 DNA sequence: TGTGCCACCAGCAGTGGACAGCTACAAAGGACTGAAGCTTTCTTT. Protein sequence: CATSSGQLQRTEAFF. The complete variable domain, with remaining parts taken from reference TRBV15 and TRBJ1-1, reads DAMVIQNPRYQVTQFGKPVTLSCSQTLNHNVMYWYQQKSSQAPKLLFHYYDKDFNNEADTPDNFQSRRPNTSFCFLDIRSPGLGDTAMYLCATSSGQLQRTEAFFGQGTRLTVV.

This clone was observed a handful of times. The J gene is TRBJ2-7, the V gene TRBV19, with 9 bases identical to TRBD1. This CDR3 region has 16 residues. Losses at the gene ends were 10 bases for V and 3 bases for J; bases not matched to a gene: 16. Germline values: CDR1 LNHDA, CDR2 SQIVND (reference sequence). CDR3 sequence (DNA): TGTGCCACTCGGATGGGGAGTACAGGGGGCCTCTACGAGCAGTACTTC. Its translation is CATRMGSTGGLYEQYF.

This clone has a handful of counts. The V gene is TRBV11-2, the J gene TRBJ1-1; the match to TRBD1 covers 8 bases. Germline trimming cut 5 bases from V and 2 bases from J; bases unmatched to any gene: 4. The germline gives CDR1 SGHAT, CDR2 FQNNGV. The CDR3 length is 14 residues. The CDR3, as DNA: TGTGCCAGCAGCCTTCAGGGGGCCAACACTGAAGCTTTCTTT. Translated, it gives CASSLQGANTEAFF. The whole variable domain, remainder taken from reference TRBV11-2 and TRBJ1-1, is EAGVAQSPRYKIIEKRQSVAFWCNPISGHATLYWYQQILGQGPKLLIQFQNNGVVDDSQLPKDRFSAERLKGVDSTLKIQPAKLEDSAVYLCASSLQGANTEAFFGQGTRLTVV.

DNA for the CDR3: TGCGCCAGCAGTAGCGGGAACGTCCCAGATACGCAGTATTTT. Translating it yields CASSSGNVPDTQYF. The chain links TRBV5-1 to TRBJ2-3, with 8 bases that match TRBD2. The ends lost 5 bases at V and 4 bases at J; junction bases unmatched: 6. CDR3 length: 14 amino acids. Per the germline V gene, CDR1 is SGHRS and CDR2 is YFSETQ.

The chain uses TRBV30 and TRBJ2-3; D perhaps matches TRBD2 (6 bases). Looked up from germline, CDR1 is GTSNPN and CDR2 is SVGIG (reference sequence). CDR3 length: 13 amino acids. V was trimmed by 2 bases and J by 1 base, leaving 7 bases between them. The chain's CDR3 is CAWSWRGTDTQYF. The CDR3 DNA follows: TGTGCCTGGAGTTGGAGGGGCACAGATACGCAGTATTTT.

This clone was seen a handful of times. The chain uses TRBV28 and TRBJ2-5; no definite D call. V lost 3 bases to trimming and J lost 1 base, with 9 bases between them. CDR1 MDHEN and CDR2 SYDVKM come from the germline V gene. The CDR3 is 14 residues long. The CDR3 sequence: CASSLNWPQETQYF. The CDR3 DNA follows: TGTGCCAGCAGTTTGAACTGGCCCCAAGAGACCCAGTACTTC.

This clone came up a few times. The chain employs TRBV7-9 and TRBJ2-2; D uncertain. Germline values: CDR1 SEHNR, CDR2 FQNEAQ (reference sequence). The CDR3 is 12 amino acids. Trimming removed 2 bases at V and 6 bases at J, with 4 bases between. The CDR3, as DNA: TGTGCCAGCAGCTTACCCCCCGGGGAGCTGTTTTTT. Translating it yields CASSLPPGELFF.

As for this clone: The identical CDR3 is also encoded by other nucleotide sequences in the sample. The chain couples TRBV19 to TRBJ2-4; 8 bases align to TRBD1. V lost 3 bases and J lost 6; bases outside the gene matches: 4. The CDR3 runs 14 residues. Germline lookup yields CDR1 LNHDA and CDR2 SQIVND (reference sequence). Written as DNA, the CDR3 is TGTGCCAGTAGTATCGGACAGGGTGGAAACATTCAGTACTTC. It yields the protein CASSIGQGGNIQYF.

This clone has a handful of counts. The V and J genes are TRBV11-2 and TRBJ2-1; weak D call: TRBD1 (6 bases). Trimming pared 4 bases from V and 6 bases from J, leaving 16 bases between. In germline, CDR1 is SGHAT, CDR2 FQNNGV. CDR3 length: 15 amino acids. The CDR3 protein is CASSSLRGLRNEQFF. The CDR3 coding sequence is TGTGCCAGCAGCTCACTCAGGGGTTTGCGCAATGAGCAGTTCTTC.

A word on this clone: Other DNA sequences of this sample code for an identical CDR3. The V and J genes are TRBV6-5 and TRBJ2-7; D uncertain. CDR1 is MNHEY, CDR2 SVGAGI, per germline. V lost 0 bases to trimming and J lost 0 bases, with 3 bases between them. CDR3 size: 13 residues. The CDR3 loop is CASSYSSSYEQYF. DNA of the CDR3: TGTGCCAGCAGTTACTCTAGCTCCTACGAGCAGTACTTC.

This clone was counted a few times. The rearrangement uses TRBV30 and TRBJ1-2; a weak D match, TRBD1 (6 bases). The V gene lost 2 bases and the J gene lost 5 bases, with 15 bases spanning the gap. Germline CDR1 GTSNPN, CDR2 SVGIG (reference sequence). The CDR3 is 14 amino acids. The CDR3 is CAWSRDLRGYGYTF. The CDR3 DNA reads as TGTGCCTGGAGTAGGGATTTGAGGGGGTATGGCTACACCTTC.

In this sample, this clone turned up a few times. V usage is TRBV28 and J usage is TRBJ1-2; the match to TRBD1 covers 7 bases. The CDR3 runs 14 residues. The junction had 2 bases not matched to a gene; V was cut back by 1 base and J by 3 bases. Germline CDR1 is MDHEN and CDR2 is SYDVKM. CDR3 sequence reads: CASSLFTGDYGYTF. As DNA, the CDR3 is TGTGCCAGCAGTTTATTTACAGGGGACTATGGCTACACCTTC.

J is TRBJ2-3 and V is TRBV9; D possibly uses TRBD1 or TRBD2 (5 bases each). Germline loops: CDR1 SGDLS, CDR2 YYNGEE. Deletions cut 5 bases from V and 6 bases from J, with 19 bases between. The CDR3 has 15 amino acids. CDR3 amino acids: CASRTGTTAPDTQYF. DNA of the CDR3: TGTGCCAGCAGAACCGGGACGACCGCCCCGGATACGCAGTATTTT.

The table lists this clone with a few counts. The chain uses TRBV5-6 and TRBJ1-1, with a tentative D call TRBD1 (6 bases). V was shortened by 3 bases and J by 6 bases, with 12 bases between the two germline ends. The CDR3 contains 13 residues. CDR1 SGHDT and CDR2 YYEEEE come from the germline V gene. The CDR3 region is CASSYRVGAEAFF. Here the CDR3 DNA reads TGTGCCAGCAGCTACAGGGTTGGGGCTGAAGCTTTCTTT.

This clone was seen only a few times. This chain connects TRBV4-2 to TRBJ2-1, with unresolved D. The ends were cut back, 1 base at V and 10 bases at J, with 5 bases in the middle. From germline, CDR1 is LGHNA and CDR2 YNFKEQ. This CDR3 is 11 amino acids long. The CDR3: CASSQAAEQFF. Here the CDR3 DNA reads TGTGCCAGCAGCCAAGCTGCGGAGCAGTTCTTC.

This clone was seen more than once but under ten times. This sequence joins TRBV30 and TRBJ1-6; D call uncertain. Germline CDR1 and CDR2: GTSNPN and SVGIG (reference sequence). The V gene lost 4 bases and the J gene lost 3 bases, with 13 bases spanning the gap. The CDR3 extends over 15 amino acids. DNA for the CDR3: TGTGCCTGGACCCCTGGGCCAGGCTATAATTCACCCCTCCACTTT. Protein sequence: CAWTPGPGYNSPLHF.

The V call is TRBV14, the J call TRBJ1-4, with 8 positions matching TRBD1. CDR1 and CDR2 (germline): SGHDN, FVKESK. The CDR3 runs to 15 residues. V trimming: 4 bases; J trimming: 7 bases; junction bases outside the gene matches: 8. CDR3 amino acids: CASSPRTGSGEKLFF. Written as DNA, the CDR3 is TGTGCCAGCAGCCCTCGGACAGGGTCGGGTGAAAAACTGTTTTTT.

This chain uses TRBV30 with TRBJ2-1; 13 bases map to TRBD2. There are 22 residues in the CDR3. Germline-derived CDR1 and CDR2 are GTSNPN and SVGIG (reference sequence). The ends lost 3 bases at V and 2 bases at J; junction bases unmatched: 22. CDR3 region: CAWRGGVRESRTSGSPYNEQFF. In DNA, the CDR3 is TGTGCCTGGAGGGGGGGGGTCAGGGAATCCCGGACTAGCGGGAGCCCCTACAATGAGCAGTTCTTC.

V gene TRBV5-4 combines with J gene TRBJ2-1, with D perhaps TRBD1 (5 bases). The germline V and J ends were trimmed by 0 bases and 4 bases, with 11 bases remaining between them. The CDR3 consists of 15 residues. Germline V gives CDR1 SGHNT, CDR2 YYREEE (reference sequence). CDR3 in amino acids: CASSLALGPYNEQFF. The CDR3 nucleotides are TGTGCCAGCAGCTTGGCTCTGGGGCCTTACAATGAGCAGTTCTTC.

The CDR3 loop is CASTSRDGRPYEQYF. The CDR3 coding sequence is TGTGCCAGCACATCCCGGGACGGACGTCCCTACGAGCAGTACTTC. The chain recombines TRBV6-6 with TRBJ2-7; D may correspond to TRBD1 or TRBD2 (5 bases each). From germline, CDR1 is MNHNY and CDR2 SVGAGI (reference sequence). The CDR3 loop spans 15 amino acids. V lost 7 bases and J 2 bases, leaving 18 bases between the germline ends.

V gene TRBV2 combines with J gene TRBJ1-2, with 9 bases fitting TRBD1. The CDR3 runs to 12 residues. Germline CDR1 SNHLY, CDR2 FYNNEI. The V segment lost 6 bases and the J segment 8 bases; nucleotides outside the gene matches: 4. Here the CDR3 DNA reads TGTGCCAGCAGGTGGGACAGGGAGGGCTACACCTTC. It codes for CASRWDREGYTF.

Comments on this clone: Other DNA sequences in this sample translate to the same CDR3. This chain connects TRBV30 to TRBJ2-1; 9 nucleotides agree with TRBD2. J gave up 4 bases and V 3 bases, and 4 bases lay outside the gene matches. The CDR3 sequence is 14 residues long. Germline V gene lookup returns CDR1 GTSNPN and CDR2 SVGIG (reference sequence). As DNA, the CDR3 is TGTGCCTGGAGGGCTAGCGGGACGTACAATGAGCAGTTCTTC. This translates into CAWRASGTYNEQFF.

The chain carries TRBV10-1 and TRBJ2-1; a possible D gene is TRBD1 (5 bases). Trimming cost V 3 bases and J 6 bases, with 9 bases left between them. This CDR3 has 13 amino acids. From germline, CDR1 is WNHNN and CDR2 SYGVQD (reference sequence). The CDR3 sequence is CASSEIQANEQFF. CDR3 nucleotides: TGCGCCAGCAGTGAAATACAGGCCAATGAGCAGTTCTTC.

There are a few counts of this clone. The chain uses TRBV10-2 and TRBJ2-3; TRBD2 matches 14 bases. The CDR3 is 18 residues long. V lost 6 bases to trimming and J lost 1 base; unmatched junction nucleotides: 9. Germline CDR1 is WSHSY and CDR2 is SAAADI. In nucleotides, the CDR3 is TGCGCCAGCAGGACAAGGACGACTAGCGGGAGGGGCACAGATACGCAGTATTTT. As protein: CASRTRTTSGRGTDTQYF.

The sample holds a few counts of this clone. The chain employs TRBV7-9 and TRBJ2-7, with 11 nucleotides matching TRBD1. CDR3 length: 15 amino acids. The junction had 3 bases not matched to a gene; V was cut back by 3 bases and J by 2 bases. The germline CDR1 and CDR2 sequences are SEHNR and FQNEAQ (reference sequence). In DNA form, the CDR3 reads TGTGCCAGCAGCTTGGGGACAGGGGGAACCTACGAGCAGTACTTC. This encodes CASSLGTGGTYEQYF.

This clone has more than one count but fewer than ten. A much bigger clone sits one base away, suggesting this may be a read error. In the same sample, other DNA sequences code for this CDR3. The rearrangement uses TRBV11-2 and TRBJ2-1; D call uncertain. V lost 4 bases and J 4 bases, leaving 2 bases between the germline ends. The CDR3 runs to 11 residues. Per the germline V gene, CDR1 is SGHAT and CDR2 is FQNNGV. In DNA form, the CDR3 reads TGTGCCAGCAGCTATTACAATGAGCAGTTCTTC. Translation: CASSYYNEQFF.